Here is one T cell receptor beta chain with its context. Its antigen is undetermined. This sample is drawn from a study of cytomegalovirus exposure and HLA in healthy donors. Study results and caveats: Researchers catalogued about 150 TCR beta chains as cytomegalovirus-associated.

60 Vbeta and 13 Jbeta primers were used in PCR. The repertoire was sequenced with immunoSEQ multiplex PCR; TCRdb's copy has only in-frame clones and lacks some. The sample has approximately 120,000 clones, and its top ten clones hold approximately 2.6%. The V and J ends lost 0 bases and 5 bases, in that order; junction bases with no gene match: 12. The germline gives CDR1 SGHNT, CDR2 YYREEE (reference sequence). The CDR3 sequence is 17 residues long. The TCR was taken from a man aged 25 to 40 in good health and CMV-seronegative. Sequences were obtained from PBMCs. The chain recombines TRBV5-4 with TRBJ2-3; TRBD2 matches 7 bases. In DNA, the CDR3 is TGTGCCAGCAGCTTGGGGGATTCGCGGGAGAGGGAAGATACGCAGTATTTT. Amino acid sequence: CASSLGDSREREDTQYF.